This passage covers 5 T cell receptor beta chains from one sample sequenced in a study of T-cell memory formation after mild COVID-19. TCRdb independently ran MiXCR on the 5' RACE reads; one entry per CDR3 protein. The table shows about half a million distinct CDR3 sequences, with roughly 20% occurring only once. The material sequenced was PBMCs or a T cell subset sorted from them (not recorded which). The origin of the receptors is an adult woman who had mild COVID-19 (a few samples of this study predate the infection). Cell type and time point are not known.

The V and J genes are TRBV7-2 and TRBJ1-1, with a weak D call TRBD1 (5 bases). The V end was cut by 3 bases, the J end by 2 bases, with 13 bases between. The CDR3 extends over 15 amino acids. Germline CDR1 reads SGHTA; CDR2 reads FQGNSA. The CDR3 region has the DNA TGTGCCAGCAGCTTCCGTGGGGGGGTTAACACTGAAGCTTTCTTT. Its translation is CASSFRGGVNTEAFF.

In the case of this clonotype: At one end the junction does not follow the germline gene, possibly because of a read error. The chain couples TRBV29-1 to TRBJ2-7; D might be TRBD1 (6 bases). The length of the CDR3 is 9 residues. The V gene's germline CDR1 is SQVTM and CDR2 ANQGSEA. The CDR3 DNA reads TGCAGCGTTGAAGATCGCGACAGGTTC. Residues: CSVEDRDRF.

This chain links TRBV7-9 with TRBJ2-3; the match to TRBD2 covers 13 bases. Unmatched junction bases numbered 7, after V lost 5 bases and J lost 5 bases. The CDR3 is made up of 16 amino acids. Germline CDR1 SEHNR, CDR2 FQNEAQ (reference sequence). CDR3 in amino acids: CASSRGLAGQGDTQYF. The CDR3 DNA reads TGTGCCAGCAGCCGGGGACTAGCGGGACAGGGAGATACGCAGTATTTT.

The DNA of the CDR3 is TGCAGTGCTGGTCCCAGAACCTACAATGAGCAGTTCTTC. Translation gives CSAGPRTYNEQFF. The gene calls are TRBV20-1 and TRBJ2-1; D unclear. Trimming shortened V by 5 bases and J by 2 bases, and 10 bases separated the two germline ends. The CDR3 spans 13 residues. Germline CDR1 is DFQATT and CDR2 is SNEGSKA (reference sequence).

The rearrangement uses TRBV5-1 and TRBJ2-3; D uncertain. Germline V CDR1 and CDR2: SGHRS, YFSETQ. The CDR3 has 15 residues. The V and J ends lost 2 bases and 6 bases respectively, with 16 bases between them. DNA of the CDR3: TGCGCCAGCAGCTTAAACCCAACGAACGGCGATACGCAGTATTTT. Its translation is CASSLNPTNGDTQYF.